The 10 T cell receptor beta chains listed next were all sequenced from one sample in a study of T cells after yellow fever vaccination. Using its own MiXCR run on the 5' RACE reads, TCRdb lists one record per CDR3 protein. The sample lists 15,000 or so distinct CDR3 sequences; 4% were seen once. The specimen was PBMCs, either bulk or a sorted T-cell subset (CD4+, CD8+, memory, or dextramer-sorted; not recorded which), collected 15 days after the yellow fever booster vaccination. All receptors come from a man in his thirties or forties who received the YFV17D yellow fever vaccine.

This clonotype appeared many times. The chain links TRBV30 to TRBJ2-1; either TRBD1 or TRBD2 may fit D (5 bases each). Trimming pared 3 bases from V and 8 bases from J, leaving 20 bases between. Looked up from germline, CDR1 is GTSNPN and CDR2 is SVGIG (reference sequence). The length of the CDR3 is 15 residues. CDR3 loop: CAWSAPGTPGYEQFF. The CDR3 nucleotides are TGTGCCTGGAGCGCTCCCGGGACCCCGGGCTATGAGCAGTTCTTC.

This clonotype appeared many times. The V gene is TRBV4-3, the J gene TRBJ2-4, with D perhaps given as TRBD1 or TRBD2 (5 bases each). The CDR3 is 15 amino acids. CDR1 and CDR2 from the germline V gene are LGHNA and YSLEER. The V end was cut by 4 bases, the J end by 5 bases, with 15 bases between. The CDR3 sequence: CASSPGPGTQNIQYF. CDR3 DNA: TGCGCCAGCAGCCCCGGTCCCGGGACCCAAAACATTCAGTACTTC.

This clonotype was detected many times. This chain uses TRBV2 with TRBJ2-6; 7 bases are shared with TRBD1. The CDR3 is 17 amino acids. The V segment lost 3 bases and the J segment 0 bases; nucleotides outside the gene matches: 5. Germline loops: CDR1 SNHLY, CDR2 FYNNEI. The CDR3 loop reads CASSDGGQSSGANVLTF. The CDR3 bases are TGTGCCAGCAGTGATGGGGGACAGAGCTCTGGGGCCAACGTCCTGACTTTC. Looking up the rest from reference TRBV2 and TRBJ2-6 gives the full variable domain: EPEVTQTPSHQVTQMGQEVILRCVPISNHLYFYWYRQILGQKVEFLVSFYNNEISEKSEIFDDQFSVERPDGSNFTLKIRSTKLEDSAMYFCASSDGGQSSGANVLTFGAGSRLTVL.

Ten or more counts support this clonotype. The V call is TRBV7-6, the J call TRBJ2-7; 7 bases align to TRBD2. V was clipped by 4 bases and J by 7 bases; unmatched bases: 4. This CDR3 spans 12 amino acids. Germline V gene lookup returns CDR1 SGHVS and CDR2 FNYEAQ. The DNA of the CDR3 is TGTGCCAGCAGCTACGCCGGGGGGGAGCAGTACTTC. It codes for CASSYAGGEQYF. Based on the CDR3 plus reference TRBV7-6 and TRBJ2-7, the full variable domain is GAGVSQSPRYKVTKRGQDVALRCDPISGHVSLYWYRQALGQGPEFLTYFNYEAQQDKSGLPNDRFSAERPEGSISTLTIQRTEQRDSAMYRCASSYAGGEQYFGPGTRLTVT.

This clonotype is medium-sized. V gene TRBV29-1 combines with J gene TRBJ2-7; 12 bases match TRBD2. The CDR3 is 13 amino acids. After removal of 3 bases from V and 5 bases from J, the junction contained 2 bases not matched to a gene. Germline CDR1 and CDR2: SQVTM and ANQGSEA. CDR3 in amino acids: CSVDPSGRDEQYF. For the CDR3, the DNA is TGCAGCGTTGATCCTAGCGGGAGGGACGAGCAGTACTTC.

This clonotype came up many times. The V gene is TRBV29-1, the J gene TRBJ2-2; perhaps D is TRBD1 or TRBD2 (5 bases each). Deletions cut 4 bases from V and 1 base from J, with 7 bases between. There are 13 residues in the CDR3. Germline V gene data show CDR1 as SQVTM and CDR2 as ANQGSEA. The CDR3 is CSVGGMNTGELFF. The CDR3 DNA reads as TGCAGCGTTGGGGGGATGAACACCGGGGAGCTGTTTTTT.

This clonotype was observed many times. The chain couples TRBV6-2 or TRBV6-3 to TRBJ2-2; D possibly corresponds to TRBD1 (5 bases). This CDR3 is 15 amino acids long. Looked up from germline, CDR1 is MNHEY and CDR2 is SVGEGT. The V gene lost 7 bases and the J gene lost 2 bases, with 14 bases spanning the gap. This CDR3 is CASTKDRFNTGELFF. The CDR3 DNA follows: TGTGCCAGCACCAAAGACAGATTCAACACCGGGGAGCTGTTTTTT.

This clonotype was counted many times. This rearrangement joins TRBV7-2 to TRBJ2-1, with D possibly being TRBD2 (5 bases). The CDR3 consists of 14 residues. The V end lost 3 bases, the J end lost 2 bases, and 8 bases lay between the germline ends. The germline CDR1 and CDR2 sequences are SGHTA and FQGNSA. The CDR3 coding sequence is TGTGCCAGCAGCTTGAAACTAGCCTACAATGAGCAGTTCTTC. Translating it yields CASSLKLAYNEQFF.

This clonotype has a count of ten or more. The chain carries TRBV11-2 and TRBJ2-4; TRBD2 aligns across 16 bases. Germline CDR1 reads SGHAT; CDR2 reads FQNNGV. V lost 4 bases, J lost 1 base, and 7 bases stayed unmatched. CDR3 size: 19 residues. DNA of the CDR3: TGTGCCAGCAGCTCGCCGGGACTAGCGGGAGGGCCGGCCAAAAACATTCAGTACTTC. Translated, it gives CASSSPGLAGGPAKNIQYF.

This clonotype is judged medium-sized (0.01 to 0.1%). V usage is TRBV28 and J usage is TRBJ1-5, with D tentatively TRBD1 (6 bases). Trimming left V 5 bases short and J 2 bases short, with 10 bases between. Germline CDR1 MDHEN, CDR2 SYDVKM. The CDR3 has 14 amino acids. Here the CDR3 reads CASSRGQRNQPQHF. DNA for the CDR3: TGTGCCAGCAGTCGCGGACAGCGCAATCAGCCCCAGCATTTT. Filled out from reference TRBV28 and TRBJ1-5, the complete variable domain reads DVKVTQSSRYLVKRTGEKVFLECVQDMDHENMFWYRQDPGLGLRLIYFSYDVKMKEKGDIPEGYSVSREKKERFSLILESASTNQTSMYLCASSRGQRNQPQHFGDGTRLSIL.